The 5 T cell receptor beta chains in this list originate from one sample, sequenced in a study of blood T cell repertoires in COVID-19. Profiling relied on immunoSEQ multiplex PCR, and the TCRdb table lists in-frame clones only, not all of them. The top ten clones hold 2% of a sample with around 94,000 clones, 70% to 90% of them seen once. Sequences were obtained from peripheral blood. The receptors shown here come from a man aged 50-60 years with active COVID-19.

V usage is TRBV5-6 and J usage is TRBJ1-4, with D perhaps TRBD1 (5 bases). The V end was cut by 3 bases, the J end by 3 bases, with 18 bases between. Per the germline V gene, CDR1 is SGHDT and CDR2 is YYEEEE. The CDR3 totals 17 residues. This CDR3 is CASSSLGGGRANEKLFF. CDR3 in DNA: TGTGCCAGCAGCTCCCTCGGGGGGGGTCGGGCTAATGAAAAACTGTTTTTT. The whole variable domain, remainder taken from reference TRBV5-6 and TRBJ1-4, is DAGVTQSPTHLIKTRGQQVTLRCSPKSGHDTVSWYQQALGQGPQFIFQYYEEEERQRGNFPDRFSGHQFPNYSSELNVNALLLGDSALYLCASSSLGGGRANEKLFFGSGTQLSVL.

V gene TRBV4-1 combines with J gene TRBJ1-1; D might be TRBD1 (6 bases). Germline values: CDR1 MGHRA, CDR2 YSYEKL. V was shortened by 0 bases and J by 10 bases, with 21 bases between the two germline ends. This CDR3 is built from 16 residues. Here the CDR3 DNA reads TGCGCCAGCAGCCAAGACCAGATACAGGGCTTTAGGGGAGCTTTCTTT. Translated: CASSQDQIQGFRGAFF.

The V gene is TRBV6-2 or TRBV6-3, the J gene TRBJ2-6; D gene unclear. The CDR3 is 14 amino acids. Germline V gene data show CDR1 as MNHEY and CDR2 as SVGEGT. Trimming stripped 5 bases from V and 4 bases from J, with 9 bases between. The DNA of the CDR3 is TGTGCCAGCAGTCGTCCACAAGGGGCCAACGTCCTGACTTTC. Its protein is CASSRPQGANVLTF.

The gene calls are TRBV7-2 and TRBJ1-4; TRBD1 agrees at 10 bases. This CDR3 region has 16 residues. Unmatched junction bases numbered 10, after V lost 5 bases and J lost 7 bases. Germline values: CDR1 SGHTA, CDR2 FQGNSA. The CDR3 sequence: CASSPQSTGGSEKLFF. The CDR3 DNA follows: TGTGCCAGCAGCCCACAATCGACAGGGGGCAGTGAAAAACTGTTTTTT.

The genes are TRBV3-1 (or the pseudogene TRBV3-2) and TRBJ2-7, with TRBD2 matching 9 bases. Germline V gene data show CDR1 as LGHDT and CDR2 as YNNKEL (reference sequence). The J segment lost 2 bases and the V segment lost 0 bases, leaving 2 bases of the junction unmatched. This CDR3 is 15 amino acids long. The CDR3 coding sequence is TGTGCCAGCAGCCAAGACAGACTAGCGGCCTACGAGCAGTACTTC. Translating it yields CASSQDRLAAYEQYF.